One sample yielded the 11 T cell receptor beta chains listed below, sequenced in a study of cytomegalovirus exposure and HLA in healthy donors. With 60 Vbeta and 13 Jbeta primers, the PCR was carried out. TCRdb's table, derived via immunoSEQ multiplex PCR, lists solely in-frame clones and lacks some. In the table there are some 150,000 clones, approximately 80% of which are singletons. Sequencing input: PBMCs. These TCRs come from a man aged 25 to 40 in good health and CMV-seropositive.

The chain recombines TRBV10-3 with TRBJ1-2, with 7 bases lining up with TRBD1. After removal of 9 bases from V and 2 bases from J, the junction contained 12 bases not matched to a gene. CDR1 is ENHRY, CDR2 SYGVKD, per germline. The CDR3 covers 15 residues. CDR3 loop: CAITPNRDSNYGYTF. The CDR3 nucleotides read TGTGCCATTACCCCAAACCGGGACAGCAACTATGGCTACACCTTC.

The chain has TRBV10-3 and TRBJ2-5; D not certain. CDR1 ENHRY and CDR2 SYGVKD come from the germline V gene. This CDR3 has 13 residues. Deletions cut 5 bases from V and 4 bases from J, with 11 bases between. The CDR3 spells CAISTSTGETQYF. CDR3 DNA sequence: TGTGCCATCAGTACCTCGACGGGAGAGACCCAGTACTTC.

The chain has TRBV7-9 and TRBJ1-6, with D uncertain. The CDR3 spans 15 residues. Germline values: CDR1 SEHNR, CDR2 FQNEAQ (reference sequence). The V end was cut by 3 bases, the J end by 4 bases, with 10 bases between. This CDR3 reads CASSLESGYNSPLHF. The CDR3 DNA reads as TGTGCCAGCAGCTTGGAGAGCGGTTATAATTCACCCCTCCACTTT.

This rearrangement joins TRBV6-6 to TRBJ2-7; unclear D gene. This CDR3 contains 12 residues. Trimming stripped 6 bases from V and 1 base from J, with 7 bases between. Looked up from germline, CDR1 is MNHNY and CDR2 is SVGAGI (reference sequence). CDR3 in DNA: TGTGCCAGCAGGGTCCAGTCCTACGAGCAGTACTTC. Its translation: CASRVQSYEQYF.

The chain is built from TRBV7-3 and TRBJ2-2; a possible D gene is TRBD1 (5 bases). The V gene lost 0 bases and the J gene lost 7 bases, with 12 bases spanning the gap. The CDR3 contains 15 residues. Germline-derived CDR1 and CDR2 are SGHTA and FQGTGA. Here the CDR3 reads CASSLTKGRHGELFF. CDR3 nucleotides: TGTGCCAGCAGCTTAACGAAGGGGCGGCACGGGGAGCTGTTTTTT. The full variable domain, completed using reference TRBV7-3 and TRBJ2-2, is GAGVSQTPSNKVTEKGKYVELRCDPISGHTALYWYRQSLGQGPEFLIYFQGTGAADDSGLPNDRFFAVRPEGSVSTLKIQRTERGDSAVYLCASSLTKGRHGELFFGEGSRLTVL.

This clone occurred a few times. The CDR3 DNA reads TGTGCCTGGAGTGTACGTTGGGCAGGGATAGGAAACACCATATATTTT. Its translation: CAWSVRWAGIGNTIYF. V usage is TRBV30 and J usage is TRBJ1-3, with D perhaps TRBD1 (5 bases). CDR1 is GTSNPN, CDR2 SVGIG, per germline (reference sequence). Trimming removed 0 bases from V and 4 bases from J, with 16 bases in between. The CDR3 length is 16 residues.

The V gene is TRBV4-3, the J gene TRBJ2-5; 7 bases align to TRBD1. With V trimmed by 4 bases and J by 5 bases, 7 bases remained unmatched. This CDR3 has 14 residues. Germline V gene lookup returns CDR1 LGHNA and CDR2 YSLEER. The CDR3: CASSPPGDSETQYF. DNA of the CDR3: TGCGCCAGCAGCCCACCTGGGGACAGCGAGACCCAGTACTTC.

CDR3 sequence (DNA): TGTGCCAGTCGGGAATATAATTCACCCCTCCACTTT. The encoded protein is CASREYNSPLHF. The chain combines TRBV19 with TRBJ1-6; D not certain. Trimming removed 8 bases from V and 4 bases from J, with 6 bases in between. From germline, CDR1 is LNHDA and CDR2 SQIVND (reference sequence). The CDR3 runs to 12 residues. Full variable domain (outside the CDR3, taken from reference TRBV19 and TRBJ1-6): DGGITQSPKYLFRKEGQNVTLSCEQNLNHDAMYWYRQDPGQGLRLIYYSQIVNDFQKGDIAEGYSVSREKKESFPLTVTSAQKNPTAFYLCASREYNSPLHFGNGTRLTVT.

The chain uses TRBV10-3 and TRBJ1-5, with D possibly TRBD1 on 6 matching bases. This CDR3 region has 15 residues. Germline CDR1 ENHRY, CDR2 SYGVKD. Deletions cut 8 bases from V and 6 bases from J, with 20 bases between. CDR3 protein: CAIGRSGGSGQPQHF. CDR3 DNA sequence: TGTGCCATCGGACGCTCGGGGGGCAGCGGTCAGCCCCAGCATTTT.

CDR3 sequence reads: CASSQSIGQKNQPQHF. In nucleotides, the CDR3 is TGCGCCAGCAGTCAATCGATCGGACAGAAAAACCAGCCCCAGCATTTT. The chain employs TRBV23-1 and TRBJ1-5, with D possibly matching TRBD1 (6 bases). TRBV23-1 is marked as an open reading frame, function uncertain. CDR3 length: 16 amino acids. V was cut by 0 bases and J by 7 bases, with 16 bases left in between.

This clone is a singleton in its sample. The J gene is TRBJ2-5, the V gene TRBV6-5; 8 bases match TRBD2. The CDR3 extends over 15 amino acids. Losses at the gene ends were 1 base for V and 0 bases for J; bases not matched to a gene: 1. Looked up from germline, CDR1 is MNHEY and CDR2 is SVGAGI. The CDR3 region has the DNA TGTGCCAGCAGTTACTGGCGGGGGGACCAAGAGACCCAGTACTTC. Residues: CASSYWRGDQETQYF.